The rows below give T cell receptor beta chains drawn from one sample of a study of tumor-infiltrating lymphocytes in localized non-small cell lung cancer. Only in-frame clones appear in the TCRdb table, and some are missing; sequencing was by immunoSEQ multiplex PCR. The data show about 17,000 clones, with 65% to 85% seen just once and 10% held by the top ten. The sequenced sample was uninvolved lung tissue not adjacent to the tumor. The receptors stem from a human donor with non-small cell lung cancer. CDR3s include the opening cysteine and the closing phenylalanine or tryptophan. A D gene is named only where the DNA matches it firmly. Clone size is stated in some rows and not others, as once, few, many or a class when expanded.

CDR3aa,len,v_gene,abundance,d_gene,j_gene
CASAYRESYEQYF,13,TRBV6-5,.,.,TRBJ2-7
CAWNRDRDYEQYF,13,TRBV30,.,TRBD1,TRBJ2-7
CASSLVASGADTQYF,15,TRBV7-2,.,.,TRBJ2-3
CASSSLHMDGSEQYF,15,TRBV5-1,.,.,TRBJ2-7
CASAQPGQEYYGYTF,15,TRBV28,few,TRBD1,TRBJ1-2
CASGRGRSNTEAFF,14,TRBV19,.,.,TRBJ1-1
CASSVGQKMNTEAFF,15,TRBV5-4,.,TRBD1,TRBJ1-1
CASSLESPAEAFF,13,TRBV28,.,.,TRBJ1-1
CASSAGTIASNQPQHF,16,TRBV2,.,.,TRBJ1-5
CASSLLGAGIVNEQFF,16,TRBV7-2,.,.,TRBJ2-1
CAWNGVQSGELFF,13,TRBV30,.,.,TRBJ2-2
CASSSYSWLAGGPQNEQYF,19,TRBV28,.,TRBD2,TRBJ2-7
CAISDPGHIRDGYTF,15,TRBV10-3,.,.,TRBJ1-2
CASSLEFRGSEQFF,14,TRBV5-1,.,.,TRBJ2-1
CASSLGLIKNIQYF,14,TRBV7-9,.,.,TRBJ2-4
CASSLARMGGYTF,13,TRBV7-2,.,.,TRBJ1-2